The clone carrying this TCR beta chain was counted ten times or more. Its antigen is still unknown. Germline V gene data show CDR1 as DFQATT and CDR2 as SNEGSKA (reference sequence). With 3 bases removed from V and 3 bases from J, the gap between germline ends came to 12 bases. The CDR3 consists of 13 residues. The sample comes from a study of type 1 regulatory T cells. Study context: T-allo10 is an in vitro-generated, Tr1-enriched CD4 T cell product specific for alloantigen.

One entry per CDR3 protein, called by TCRdb with MiXCR from the reads. The sample consists of about 42,000 distinct CDR3 sequences, 12% of them appearing once. Study-wide results and limits: Compared with non-type 1 regulatory T cells, type 1 regulatory T cells showed a more restricted TCR repertoire.

The sequenced material came from cultured non-Tr1 T cells, either the whole culture or a sorted T cell fraction (not recorded which). This chain links TRBV20-1 with TRBJ2-7; D is tentatively TRBD1 or TRBD2 (5 bases each). The receptor comes from a human donor in good health. The CDR3 DNA sequence: TGCAGTGCTAGGGACGGGGCGGGCTACGAGCAGTACTTC. Protein product: CSARDGAGYEQYF.